A single sample is the source of the 18 T cell receptor beta chains below, sequenced in a study of CD8 T cells in Susac syndrome. Reverse transcription of roughly 0.5 to 1 ug RNA was carried out with random hexamers. TCRdb fed the immunoSEQ multiplex PCR reads into MiXCR, producing one record per CDR3 protein. This table has 210,000 or so distinct CDR3 sequences, 92% appearing once. The sample consisted of CD8+ T cells from PBMCs. These receptors all come from a human donor with multiple sclerosis.

The rearrangement links TRBV24-1 to TRBJ1-1; no clear D. Trimming pared 0 bases from V and 0 bases from J, leaving 1 base between. The CDR3 contains 13 residues. Per the germline V gene, CDR1 is KGHDR and CDR2 is SFDVKD. CDR3 region: CATSDLMNTEAFF. In nucleotides, the CDR3 is TGTGCCACCAGTGATTTGATGAACACTGAAGCTTTCTTT.

V is TRBV20-1 and J is TRBJ2-7; 7 bases line up with TRBD1. V shed 3 bases, J shed 0 bases, and the junction held 14 bases outside the gene matches. The CDR3 has 17 residues. Germline V gene sequence: CDR1 DFQATT, CDR2 SNEGSKA (reference sequence). The CDR3 DNA sequence: TGCAGTGCTAGTCCCGAAGGGGGCGGTTATGGCTCCTACGAGCAGTACTTC. Its protein product is CSASPEGGGYGSYEQYF.

J is TRBJ2-1 and V is TRBV7-9, with a weak D call TRBD2 (6 bases). This CDR3 has 16 amino acids. Deletions cut 5 bases from V and 7 bases from J, with 21 bases between. The germline CDR1 and CDR2 sequences are SEHNR and FQNEAQ (reference sequence). The CDR3, as DNA: TGTGCCAGCAGCGAAGTCGGGGGAAGTATTGGAAATGAGCAGTTCTTC. It is translated as CASSEVGGSIGNEQFF.

The CDR3 DNA is TGTGCCAGCAGTTTGTATAGATCCCCCGGGGGGGAGCTGTTTTTT. Its translation is CASSLYRSPGGELFF. This rearrangement joins TRBV12-3 or TRBV12-4 to TRBJ2-2; D is undetermined. Trimming cost V 3 bases and J 8 bases, with 16 bases left between them. The CDR3 covers 15 residues.

The chain recombines TRBV4-3 with TRBJ2-2; D might be TRBD1 or TRBD2, each matching 5 bases. The V end was cut by 4 bases, the J end by 5 bases, with 17 bases between. The CDR3 loop spans 16 amino acids. Germline CDR1 reads LGHNA; CDR2 reads YSLEER. Written as DNA, the CDR3 is TGCGCCAGCAGCCCCTCAGGTGGCAGGGAGACCGGGGAGCTGTTTTTT. Its protein is CASSPSGGRETGELFF.

This clonotype appeared once. This chain uses TRBV2 with TRBJ2-7; TRBD1 might be the D (5 bases). V lost 8 bases and J 5 bases, leaving 13 bases between the germline ends. This CDR3 region has 12 residues. Germline-derived CDR1 and CDR2 are SNHLY and FYNNEI. The CDR3 DNA is TGTGCCAGCTGTCAGGGAAGCCACGAGCAGTACTTC. Encoded protein: CASCQGSHEQYF.

The chain links TRBV5-8 to TRBJ2-7; the D gene is possibly TRBD1 (6 bases). Germline CDR1 is SGHTS and CDR2 is YDEGEE. Deletions cut 3 bases from V and 3 bases from J, with 10 bases between. The CDR3 has 13 residues. The DNA for the CDR3 is TGTGCCAGCAGCTCAGGGGACCGCTACGAGCAGTACTTC. Translated: CASSSGDRYEQYF.

The V gene is TRBV5-4, the J gene TRBJ2-7; 7 bases line up with TRBD2. The germline V gene has CDR1 SGHNT and CDR2 YYREEE (reference sequence). The CDR3 spans 14 residues. V was clipped by 4 bases and J by 3 bases; unmatched bases: 7. The CDR3 DNA follows: TGTGCCAGCAGCCGGGGCGGGAGCTACTACGAGCAGTACTTC. This sequence encodes CASSRGGSYYEQYF.

The chain employs TRBV12-3 or TRBV12-4 and TRBJ1-2; perhaps TRBD1 as D (6 bases). This CDR3 spans 14 amino acids. V lost 5 bases, J lost 7 bases, and 17 bases lay in between. The CDR3 spells CASSPGAGVLGYTF. CDR3 nucleotides: TGTGCCAGCAGTCCAGGGGCAGGGGTTCTTGGCTACACCTTC.

The CDR3 coding sequence is TGTGCCTGGAGTGTAGGGGGGGAGCTGTTTTTT. Encoded protein: CAWSVGGELFF. The V call is TRBV30, the J call TRBJ2-2; D unresolved. V lost 0 bases and J lost 8, with 4 bases in between. The germline gives CDR1 GTSNPN, CDR2 SVGIG (reference sequence). This CDR3 contains 11 residues.

The chain couples TRBV7-9 to TRBJ2-1; a weak D match, TRBD2 (6 bases). With 5 bases removed from V and 5 bases from J, the gap between germline ends came to 10 bases. The CDR3 runs to 13 residues. The V gene's germline CDR1 is SEHNR and CDR2 FQNEAQ (reference sequence). CDR3 loop: CASSPRENNEQFF. CDR3 in DNA: TGTGCCAGCAGCCCCCGGGAGAACAATGAGCAGTTCTTC.

V is TRBV5-6 and J is TRBJ1-2; D gene unclear. The CDR3 sequence is 13 residues long. V lost 0 bases and J lost 6, with 9 bases in between. Germline CDR1 SGHDT, CDR2 YYEEEE. The CDR3 spells CASSLAGPHGYTF. The CDR3 region has the DNA TGTGCCAGCAGCTTGGCCGGGCCCCATGGCTACACCTTC.

V and J are TRBV30 and TRBJ2-1; no definite D call. The CDR3 is 11 amino acids. V gave up 1 base and J gave up 5 bases, with 3 bases separating them. Germline CDR1 is GTSNPN and CDR2 is SVGIG (reference sequence). CDR3 sequence (DNA): TGTGCCTGGAGTGCTAACAATGAGCAGTTCTTC. Its translation: CAWSANNEQFF.

The V and J genes are TRBV6-1 and TRBJ2-3; D is possibly TRBD2 (7 bases). Trimming removed 8 bases from V and 2 bases from J, with 14 bases in between. CDR3 length: 14 residues. Germline V gene lookup returns CDR1 MNHNS and CDR2 SASEGT. The CDR3 nucleotides read TGTGCCAGCTGGTTGGGGGGGGCCACAGATACGCAGTATTTT. Translated, it gives CASWLGGATDTQYF.

For the CDR3, the DNA is TGTGCCAGCAGACTCCGGGGGGGGCTAGCGGGGCAAAGGGTGACAGATACGCAGTATTTT. Translation: CASRLRGGLAGQRVTDTQYF. The chain uses TRBV27 and TRBJ2-3; the match to TRBD2 covers 9 bases. Unmatched junction bases numbered 22, after V lost 6 bases and J lost 3 bases. Germline V gene sequence: CDR1 MNHEY, CDR2 SMNVEV (reference sequence). This CDR3 is built from 20 residues.

Notes on this clonotype: One end of the junction does not line up with germline, which may come from a read error. This chain uses TRBV6-1 with TRBJ1-1; TRBD1 might be the D (6 bases). This CDR3 comprises 13 residues. Germline V lookup: CDR1 MNHNS, CDR2 SASEGT. Here the CDR3 reads CAIMDRLNTEVFF. In DNA form, the CDR3 reads TGTGCCATCATGGACAGACTGAACACTGAAGTTTTCTTT.

The chain recombines TRBV7-8 with TRBJ2-5; 10 nucleotides match TRBD2. Trimming cost V 4 bases and J 1 base; bases outside gene matches: 9. Germline CDR1 is SGHVS and CDR2 is FQNEAQ. CDR3 size: 17 residues. The CDR3: CASSSPLLAGVQETQYF. The CDR3 DNA reads as TGTGCCAGCAGCTCCCCCCTTCTAGCGGGGGTCCAAGAGACCCAGTACTTC.

CDR3 DNA sequence: TGTGCCAGCAGCTCTCTACTAGCGGAAGAGACCCAGTACTTC. Protein sequence: CASSSLLAEETQYF. This chain joins TRBV7-6 and TRBJ2-5, with 8 nucleotides matching TRBD2. This CDR3 comprises 14 residues. V lost 4 bases to trimming and J lost 3 bases; unmatched junction nucleotides: 4. The germline V gene has CDR1 SGHVS and CDR2 FNYEAQ.